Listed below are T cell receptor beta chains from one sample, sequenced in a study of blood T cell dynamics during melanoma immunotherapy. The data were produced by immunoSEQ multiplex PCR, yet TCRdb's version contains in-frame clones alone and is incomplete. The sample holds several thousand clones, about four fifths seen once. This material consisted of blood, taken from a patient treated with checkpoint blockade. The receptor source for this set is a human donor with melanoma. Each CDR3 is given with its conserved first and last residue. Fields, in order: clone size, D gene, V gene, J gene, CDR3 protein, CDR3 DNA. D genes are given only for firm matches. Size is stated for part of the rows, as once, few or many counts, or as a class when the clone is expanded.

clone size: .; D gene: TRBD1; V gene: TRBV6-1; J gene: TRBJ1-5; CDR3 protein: CATGTGKPQHF; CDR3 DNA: TGTGCCACCGGGACAGGGAAGCCCCAGCATTTT
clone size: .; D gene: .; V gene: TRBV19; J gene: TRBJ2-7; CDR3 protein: CASSFNYEQYF; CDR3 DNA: TGTGCCAGTAGTTTCAACTACGAGCAGTACTTC
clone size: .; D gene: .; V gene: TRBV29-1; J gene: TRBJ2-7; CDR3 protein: CSVELMREQYF; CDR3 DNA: TGCAGCGTTGAGTTGATGAGGGAGCAGTACTTC
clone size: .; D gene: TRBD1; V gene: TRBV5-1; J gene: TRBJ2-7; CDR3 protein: CASSRHRGKSYEQYF; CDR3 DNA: TGCGCCAGCAGCAGACACAGGGGAAAGTCCTACGAGCAGTACTTC
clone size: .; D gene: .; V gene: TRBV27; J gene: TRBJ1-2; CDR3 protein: CASSTEGNYGYTF; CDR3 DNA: TGTGCCAGCAGTACTGAGGGAAACTATGGCTACACCTTC
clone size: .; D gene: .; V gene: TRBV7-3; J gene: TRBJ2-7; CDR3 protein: CASSPDGYEQYF; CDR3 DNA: TGTGCCAGCAGTCCCGACGGCTACGAGCAGTACTTC
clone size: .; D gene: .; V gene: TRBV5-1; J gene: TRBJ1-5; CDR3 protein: CASSLGTEAFLPQHF; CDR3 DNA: TGCGCCAGCAGCTTGGGGACAGAGGCTTTCCTGCCCCAGCATTTT
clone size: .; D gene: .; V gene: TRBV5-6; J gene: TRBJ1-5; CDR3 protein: CASSPGGLSNQPQHF; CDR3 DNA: TGTGCCAGCAGCCCGGGGGGGCTCAGCAATCAGCCCCAGCATTTT
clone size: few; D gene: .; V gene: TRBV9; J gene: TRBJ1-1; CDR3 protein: CASSSGLTTEAFF; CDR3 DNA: TGTGCCAGCAGCAGCGGACTTACCACTGAAGCTTTCTTT
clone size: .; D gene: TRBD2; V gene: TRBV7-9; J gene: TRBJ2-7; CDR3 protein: CASRLAGGELAGSEQYF; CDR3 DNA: TGTGCCAGCAGGCTTGCCGGAGGAGAGCTAGCGGGAAGCGAGCAGTACTTC
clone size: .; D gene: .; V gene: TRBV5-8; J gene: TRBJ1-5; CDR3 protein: CASSVGWGGSNQPQHF; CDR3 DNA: TGTGCCAGCAGCGTGGGGTGGGGCGGTAGCAATCAGCCCCAGCATTTT
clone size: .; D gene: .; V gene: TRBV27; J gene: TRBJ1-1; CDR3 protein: CASSLSGGGIEAFF; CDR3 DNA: TGTGCCAGCAGTTTATCCGGCGGGGGAATTGAAGCTTTCTTT
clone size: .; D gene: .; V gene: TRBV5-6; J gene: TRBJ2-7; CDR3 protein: CASSLAGDGYEQYF; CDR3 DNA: TGTGCCAGCAGCTTGGCAGGGGACGGGTACGAGCAGTACTTC
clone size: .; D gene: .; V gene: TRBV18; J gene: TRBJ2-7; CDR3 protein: CASSLEYEQYF; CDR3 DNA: TGTGCCAGCTCACTCGAGTACGAGCAGTACTTC
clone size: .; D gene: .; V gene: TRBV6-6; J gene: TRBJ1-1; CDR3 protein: CASSPTRNTEAFF; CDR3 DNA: TGTGCCAGCAGTCCTACACGAAACACTGAAGCTTTCTTT
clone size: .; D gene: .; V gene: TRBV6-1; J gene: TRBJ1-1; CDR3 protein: CASKRGAENTEAFF; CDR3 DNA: TGTGCCAGTAAGAGGGGGGCTGAGAACACTGAAGCTTTCTTT
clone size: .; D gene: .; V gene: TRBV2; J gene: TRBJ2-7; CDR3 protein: CASVVQGFSYEQYF; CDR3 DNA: TGTGCCAGCGTAGTACAGGGATTTTCCTACGAGCAGTACTTC
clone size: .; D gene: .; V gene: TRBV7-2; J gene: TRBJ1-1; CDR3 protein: CASSLVGAYQNTEAFF; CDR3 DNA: TGTGCCAGCAGCTTAGTTGGCGCATACCAGAACACTGAAGCTTTCTTT
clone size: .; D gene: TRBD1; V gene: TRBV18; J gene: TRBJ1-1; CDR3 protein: CASSRDPGQGTEAFF; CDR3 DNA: TGTGCCAGCTCGCGCGACCCGGGACAGGGCACTGAAGCTTTCTTT
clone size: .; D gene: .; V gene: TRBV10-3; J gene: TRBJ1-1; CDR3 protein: CAITWGGNTEAFF; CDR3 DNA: TGTGCCATCACCTGGGGGGGGAACACTGAAGCTTTCTTT
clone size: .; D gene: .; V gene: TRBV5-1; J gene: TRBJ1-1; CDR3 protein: CASSPDIGKEAFF; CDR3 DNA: TGCGCCAGCAGCCCGGACATCGGGAAAGAAGCTTTCTTT
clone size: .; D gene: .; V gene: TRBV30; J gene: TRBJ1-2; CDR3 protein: CAWSPGLGGRGNGYTF; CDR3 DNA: TGTGCCTGGAGCCCCGGGTTGGGGGGGCGGGGAAATGGCTACACCTTC
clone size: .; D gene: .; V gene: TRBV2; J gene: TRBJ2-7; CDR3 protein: CASSADLLYEQYF; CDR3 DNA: TGTGCCAGCAGTGCGGACCTTCTTTACGAGCAGTACTTC
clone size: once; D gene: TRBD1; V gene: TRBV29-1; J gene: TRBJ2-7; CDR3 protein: CSVELLGQTAYEQYF; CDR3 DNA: TGCAGCGTTGAATTGCTGGGACAGACCGCCTACGAGCAGTACTTC
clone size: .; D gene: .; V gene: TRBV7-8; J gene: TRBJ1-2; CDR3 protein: CASSTSVTRKTYGYTF; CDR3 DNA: TGTGCCAGCAGCACCTCGGTTACCCGAAAGACCTATGGCTACACCTTC
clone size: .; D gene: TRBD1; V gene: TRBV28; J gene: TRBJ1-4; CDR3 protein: CASTAGGTEKLFF; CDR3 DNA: TGTGCCAGCACGGCAGGGGGCACTGAAAAACTGTTTTTT
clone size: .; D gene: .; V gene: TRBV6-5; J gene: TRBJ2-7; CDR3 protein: CASSYMVRGYEQYF; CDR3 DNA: TGTGCCAGCAGTTACATGGTCAGGGGCTACGAGCAGTACTTC
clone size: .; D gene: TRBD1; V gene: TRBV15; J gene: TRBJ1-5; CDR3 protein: CATSRGQGNQPQHF; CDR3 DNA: TGTGCCACCAGCAGAGGACAGGGGAATCAGCCCCAGCATTTT
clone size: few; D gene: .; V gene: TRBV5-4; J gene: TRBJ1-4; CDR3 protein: CASSLDPSSSREKLFF; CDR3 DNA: TGTGCCAGCAGCTTGGATCCTTCTTCTTCGCGGGAAAAACTGTTTTTT
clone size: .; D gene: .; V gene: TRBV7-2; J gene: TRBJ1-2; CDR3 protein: CASSFRGGNYGYTF; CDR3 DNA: TGTGCCAGCAGCTTTCGGGGGGGCAACTATGGCTACACCTTC